The clone carrying this T cell receptor beta chain was recorded a few times. Its antigen is as yet unknown. This specimen belongs to a study of regulatory T cells in long-lasting Graves disease. V was shortened by 7 bases and J by 1 base, with 8 bases between the two germline ends. Germline V gene sequence: CDR1 MNHNS, CDR2 SASEGT. This CDR3 is built from 14 residues. Study results and limitations: The TCR repertoire of persistent Graves' patients was less diverse than that of newly diagnosed ones.

Assembly of TCR beta libraries relied on iRepertoire HTBI primers together with Arm-PCR of CDR3 regions. Source study methods: Samples collectively showed 62 TRBV and roughly 15 TRBJ segments. TCRdb independently ran MiXCR on the multiplex PCR reads; one entry per CDR3 protein. None of the V and J calls come from the authors' own analysis; TCRdb made them. The sample includes hundreds of thousands of distinct CDR3 sequences, around 15% seen only once; the top ten take approximately 25%. Described time point: newly diagnosed GD, antithyroid drugs for less than 3 months. RNA from PBMCs was the source of the TCR library. Separately, the same data were catalogued under a study of T cells in Graves' hyperthyroidism and ophthalmopathy. From that report: Hyperthyroidism patients were newly diagnosed, had disease duration under 2 months, and were aged 18 to 65 years. Progression to ophthalmopathy was predicted a median of roughly 6.5 months early.

The chain carries TRBV6-1 and TRBJ1-6; D gene uncertain. This material consisted of peripheral blood mononuclear cells (PBMCs), taken at new diagnosis, from a patient treated with antithyroid drugs. The sequence was collected from a woman between 40 and 65 years old with Graves disease. The CDR3 here is CASKRMSYNSPLHF. The DNA for the CDR3 is TGTGCCAGCAAAAGGATGTCCTATAATTCACCCCTCCACTTT.